This T cell receptor (beta chain) appears in the sequencing data of a study of T cell clones after liver transplantation. The wider study: Post-transplant blood was tracked for graft-donor-reactive T cell clones identified in a pre-transplant mixed lymphocyte reaction.

TCRdb keeps only in-frame clones here, not all; method: immunoSEQ multiplex PCR. The sample records around 51,000 clones, 86% being singletons. This CDR3 has 14 residues. Germline V gives CDR1 SQVTM, CDR2 ANQGSEA. V shed 1 base, J shed 7 bases, and the junction held 2 bases outside the gene matches. The receptor was isolated from a human patient who received a liver transplant. A share of the T cells may be of graft donor origin. The input for sequencing was CD8+ T cells from blood, taken 12 months after liver transplant. The gene calls are TRBV29-1 and TRBJ2-3; 13 nucleotides line up with TRBD2. CDR3 sequence (DNA): TGCAGCGTTGAAGGACTAGCGGGAGGAAATACGCAGTATTTT. The encoded protein is CSVEGLAGGNTQYF.